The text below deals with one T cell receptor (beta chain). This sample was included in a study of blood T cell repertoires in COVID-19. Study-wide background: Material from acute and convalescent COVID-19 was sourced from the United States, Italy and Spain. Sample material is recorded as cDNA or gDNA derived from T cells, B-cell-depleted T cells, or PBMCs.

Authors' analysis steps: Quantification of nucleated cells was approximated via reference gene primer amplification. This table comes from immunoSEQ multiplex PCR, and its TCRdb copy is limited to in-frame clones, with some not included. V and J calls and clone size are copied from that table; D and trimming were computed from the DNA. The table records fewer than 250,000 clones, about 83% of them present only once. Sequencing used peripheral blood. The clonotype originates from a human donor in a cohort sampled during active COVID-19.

CDR3 DNA sequence: TGTGCCAGCAGCCCCCGACTAGCGGGAGGGAGTTACGAGCAGTACTTC. This encodes CASSPRLAGGSYEQYF. V gene TRBV5-4 combines with J gene TRBJ2-7, with 14 bases lining up with TRBD2. Germline CDR1 SGHNT, CDR2 YYREEE (reference sequence). Unmatched junction bases numbered 7, after V lost 4 bases and J lost 4 bases. The CDR3 length is 16 residues.